This T cell receptor beta chain was identified during a study of T-cell reconstitution after alpha-beta-depleted transplantation in children. Points from the study as a whole: Counts and diversity of T cells one year after transplant came mostly from newly produced T cells.

This clonotype has a handful of counts. Its antigen is as yet unknown. Germline V gene sequence: CDR1 LGHNA, CDR2 YSLEER. J gave up 0 bases and V 4 bases, and 10 bases lay outside the gene matches. The CDR3 has 19 residues. It was with unique molecular identifiers that the TCRbeta library was prepared. TCRdb re-called the PCR reads through MiXCR, storing one row per CDR3 protein. Of some 600,000 distinct CDR3 sequences listed, around 13% were seen once; the top ten hold approximately 2%. The sequences come from PBMCs, mostly from graft donor cells, collected 360 days after TCRalphabeta/CD19-depleted stem cell transplant. V usage is TRBV4-3 and J usage is TRBJ2-3; 13 bases align to TRBD2. The sequence was obtained from a male patient between 5 and 17 years old who had a stem cell transplant for acute myeloid leukemia, so the T cells may come from the graft donor. CDR3 sequence (DNA): TGCGCCAGCAGCCCCCTTCAGGGACTAGCGGGGCTTAGCACAGATACGCAGTATTTT. Residues: CASSPLQGLAGLSTDTQYF.